The T cell receptor beta chain described here comes from a study of blood T cell repertoires in COVID-19. CDR3 size: 15 residues. Germline CDR1 is MNHEY and CDR2 is SVGAGI. Trimming took 2 bases from V and 3 from J, leaving 11 bases between them. Assay: immunoSEQ multiplex PCR; the TCRdb copy retains only in-frame clones and omits some. The sample has 80,000 to 100,000 clones; 70% to 90% are singletons. This clone was counted a few times. This receptor was identified in a human donor with COVID-19, enrolled during active disease. The donor label of this sample is uncertain. The chain recombines TRBV6-5 with TRBJ1-3; D is uncertain. What was sequenced was peripheral blood. The CDR3 loop reads CASSYGESHGNTIYF. The CDR3 nucleotides read TGTGCCAGCAGTTACGGAGAGTCCCATGGAAACACCATATATTTT.